This record concerns one T cell receptor (beta chain) sequence. The table came from immunoSEQ multiplex PCR; TCRdb's copy has only in-frame clones and leaves some out. The sample has about 65,000 clones; around four fifths are singletons. This sample stems from a study of blood T cell repertoires in COVID-19. Germline V gene lookup returns CDR1 LNHDA and CDR2 SQIVND (reference sequence). V was pared by 4 bases and J by 7 bases, with 10 bases between. CDR3 length: 12 amino acids. The chain recombines TRBV19 with TRBJ1-1, with a possible D match to TRBD1 (5 bases). The sequence came from a man older than 75 with acute or convalescent COVID-19. Source material: peripheral blood. CDR3 DNA: TGTGCCAGTAGTAACCGACAGAGTGAAGCTTTCTTT. Translation: CASSNRQSEAFF.